This T cell receptor (beta chain) stems from a study of T cell responses to AZD1222 COVID-19 vaccine. Study findings and constraints: Samples come after the peak T cell response, not at day 14. Only a handful of people who got AZD1222 tested seropositive at baseline. Per reports, nearly half of all spike-specific TCRs target regions that are unmutated in variants.

This CDR3 contains 14 residues. V was cut by 3 bases and J by 3 bases, with 11 bases left in between. Germline V gene lookup returns CDR1 LNHDA and CDR2 SQIVND (reference sequence). Only in-frame clones appear in the TCRdb table, and some are missing; sequencing was by immunoSEQ multiplex PCR. The sample has 150,000 to 200,000 clones; 70% to 90% are singletons. As for this clone: No antigen is known for it.

The input for sequencing was peripheral blood, taken 28 days after the second dose of the MenACWY control vaccine. The chain links TRBV19 to TRBJ1-2; D unresolved. This receptor was identified in an adult who received the MenACWY meningococcal vaccine as a control. The chain's CDR3 is CASSIRWRDYGYTF. CDR3 nucleotide sequence: TGTGCCAGTAGTATCCGATGGCGGGACTATGGCTACACCTTC.